Each of the 22 T cell receptor beta chains below was sequenced from the same sample in a study of Ad26.COV2.S vaccination and SARS-CoV-2 variants. Treatment given: some 19 received Ad26.COV2.S at low or high dose, single or two shots; several received placebo; per-sample allocation not given. Sample collection was performed on day 63 after the first vaccine or placebo injection. Profiled with immunoSEQ multiplex PCR; TCRdb holds only in-frame clones, not every one. The repertoire includes a few hundred thousand clones, roughly 85% of them detected once, and less than 3.5% sits in the top ten. The source material was peripheral blood, sampled in a trial of Ad26.COV2.S vaccine versus placebo. These TCRs come from a person aged 18-65 years who received the Ad26.COV2.S COVID-19 vaccine or a placebo.

The rearrangement uses TRBV6-2 or TRBV6-3 and TRBJ1-1; TRBD1 matches at 9 bases. The CDR3 is 14 residues long. V was pared by 5 bases and J by 5 bases, with 6 bases of the junction left unmatched. Per germline, CDR1 MNHEY and CDR2 SVGEGT. CDR3 in DNA: TGTGCCAGCAGTGGGACAGGGCGCAGGACTGAAGCTTTCTTT. Encoded protein: CASSGTGRRTEAFF.

This chain links TRBV5-5 with TRBJ1-6, with D unclear. The length of the CDR3 is 11 residues. From germline, CDR1 is SGHKS and CDR2 YYEKEE (reference sequence). Trimming took 0 bases from V and 8 from J, leaving 0 bases between them. The CDR3 nucleotides read TGTGCCAGCAGCTTGGATTCACCCCTCCACTTT. Translated: CASSLDSPLHF. Complete variable domain (other parts from reference TRBV5-5 and TRBJ1-6): DAGVTQSPTHLIKTRGQQVTLRCSPISGHKSVSWYQQVLGQGPQFIFQYYEKEERGRGNFPDRFSARQFPNYSSELNVNALLLGDSALYLCASSLDSPLHFGNGTRLTVT.

The chain is built from TRBV6-2 or TRBV6-3 and TRBJ2-7; 7 positions agree with TRBD1. The CDR3 loop spans 15 amino acids. CDR1 is MNHEY and CDR2 is SVGEGT in the germline V gene. Trimming took 0 bases from V and 5 from J; bases not matched to a gene: 7. This CDR3 is CASSYSGQHSNEQYF. Written as DNA, the CDR3 is TGTGCCAGCAGTTACTCGGGACAGCATTCCAACGAGCAGTACTTC.

This rearrangement joins TRBV15 to TRBJ1-1; D gene unclear. This CDR3 contains 15 residues. In germline, CDR1 is LNHNV, CDR2 YYDKDF (reference sequence). Trimming took off 0 bases at V and 2 bases at J, with 10 bases between the two ends. The CDR3 sequence: CATSRDQDINTEAFF. The CDR3 DNA follows: TGTGCCACCAGCAGAGATCAAGACATAAACACTGAAGCTTTCTTT.

V and J are TRBV18 and TRBJ1-1; D perhaps matches TRBD1 (5 bases). CDR1 and CDR2 (germline): KGHSH, LQKENI. The CDR3 loop spans 18 amino acids. V was cut by 1 base and J by 1 base, with 19 bases left in between. The CDR3 spells CASSPRWVGVPGNTEAFF. The CDR3 coding sequence is TGTGCCAGCTCACCACGGTGGGTAGGGGTGCCTGGGAACACTGAAGCTTTCTTT.

The chain couples TRBV7-2 to TRBJ2-5; 7 nucleotides agree with TRBD2. The V and J ends lost 4 bases and 5 bases, in that order; junction bases with no gene match: 7. The CDR3 is 14 amino acids. Germline V gives CDR1 SGHTA, CDR2 FQGNSA. CDR3 protein: CASSYRTSTETQYF. DNA of the CDR3: TGTGCCAGCAGCTATCGGACTAGTACGGAGACCCAGTACTTC.

This chain connects TRBV5-1 to TRBJ2-3; D could derive from TRBD1 or TRBD2 (5 bases each). The CDR3 consists of 14 residues. Germline lookup yields CDR1 SGHRS and CDR2 YFSETQ. V lost 1 base and J lost 7, with 13 bases in between. The CDR3 nucleotides are TGCGCCAGCAGCTTGTTAGGGACCCTTAATACGCAGTATTTT. Translated: CASSLLGTLNTQYF.

This clone turned up a few times. The chain combines TRBV6-2 or TRBV6-3 with TRBJ1-5; the D is unclear. V was cut by 0 bases and J by 7 bases, with 7 bases left in between. The germline V gene encodes CDR1 MNHEY and CDR2 SVGEGT. The CDR3 loop spans 13 amino acids. In DNA, the CDR3 is TGTGCCAGCAGTTACTCGGACCACCAGCCCCAGCATTTT. Encoded protein: CASSYSDHQPQHF.

The rearrangement uses TRBV30 and TRBJ2-2; 13 nucleotides agree with TRBD2. The CDR3 runs 13 residues. Germline V gives CDR1 GTSNPN, CDR2 SVGIG (reference sequence). The CDR3 loop is CTGTSGEAGELFF. The CDR3 DNA follows: TGTACCGGGACTAGCGGGGAGGCCGGGGAGCTGTTTTTT.

This sequence joins TRBV9 and TRBJ2-3; TRBD2 matches 8 bases. CDR3 length: 17 amino acids. J lost 4 bases, V lost 0 bases, and 10 bases had no gene match. CDR1 and CDR2 (germline): SGDLS, YYNGEE. The CDR3 protein is CASSVAGGAGRSDTQYF. CDR3 bases: TGTGCCAGCAGCGTAGCGGGAGGGGCGGGACGGTCAGATACGCAGTATTTT.

This clone was counted only a few times. The V and J genes are TRBV12-5 and TRBJ2-7; the D gene is possibly TRBD1 (5 bases). Germline V lookup: CDR1 LGHNT, CDR2 FRNRAP. There are 17 residues in the CDR3. Trimming took off 0 bases at V and 0 bases at J, with 15 bases between the two ends. This CDR3 reads CASGLVPTRTSSYEQYV. CDR3 coding DNA: TGTGCTAGTGGTTTGGTACCGACCAGGACAAGCTCCTACGAGCAGTACGTC.

The chain uses TRBV6-5 and TRBJ2-1; D gene ambiguous. CDR3 size: 14 residues. Germline V CDR1 and CDR2: MNHEY, SVGAGI. Trimming removed 6 bases from V and 6 bases from J, with 15 bases in between. The CDR3 DNA reads as TGTGCCAGCAGCCCCGACCCTCTAATCAATGAGCAGTTCTTC. This translates into CASSPDPLINEQFF.

Notes on this clone: The sample carries other DNA sequences with the same CDR3. The chain links TRBV6-2 or TRBV6-3 to TRBJ1-1; no firm D call. V was clipped by 0 bases and J by 1 base, with 6 bases between them. The CDR3 sequence is 14 residues long. Germline CDR1 is MNHEY and CDR2 is SVGEGT. The CDR3 sequence: CASSYSLGNTEAFF. The CDR3 DNA sequence: TGTGCCAGCAGTTACTCGTTGGGGAACACTGAAGCTTTCTTT.

V gene TRBV7-6 combines with J gene TRBJ2-5, with 13 bases fitting TRBD2. CDR1 is SGHVS, CDR2 FNYEAQ, per germline. The CDR3 runs 18 residues. The junction had 13 bases not matched to a gene; V was cut back by 4 bases and J by 5 bases. The CDR3 nucleotides are TGTGCCAGCAGCTCCTCCGGGACTAGCGGGACGGTGGGGGAGACCCAGTACTTC. Protein product: CASSSSGTSGTVGETQYF.

The chain uses TRBV7-8 and TRBJ2-1, with 10 bases aligning to TRBD2. Germline CDR1 and CDR2: SGHVS and FQNEAQ. V lost 1 base to trimming and J lost 6 bases; unmatched junction nucleotides: 9. The CDR3 runs to 17 residues. This CDR3 reads CASSLEHPSGSRNEQFF. In nucleotides, the CDR3 is TGTGCCAGCAGCTTAGAACATCCTAGCGGGAGTCGCAATGAGCAGTTCTTC.

This clone showed up just once. The chain combines TRBV3-1 (or the pseudogene TRBV3-2) with TRBJ2-1; 10 bases map to TRBD2. The germline V gene has CDR1 LGHDT and CDR2 YNNKEL (reference sequence). The CDR3 contains 18 residues. Trimming cost V 4 bases and J 0 bases; bases outside gene matches: 9. This chain's CDR3 is CASSPLSGRTSSYNEQFF. The CDR3, as DNA: TGTGCCAGCAGCCCCCTTAGCGGGAGGACCAGCTCCTACAATGAGCAGTTCTTC.

This clone was seen a single time. The CDR3 nucleotides read TGTGCCAGCAGCCCGAGCCGAGCCTATGGCTACACCTTC. Translating gives CASSPSRAYGYTF. The chain couples TRBV7-9 to TRBJ1-2; D gene uncertain. V was clipped by 5 bases and J by 4 bases, with 11 bases between them. The CDR3 runs to 13 residues. Germline CDR1 and CDR2: SEHNR and FQNEAQ (reference sequence).

The chain employs TRBV6-5 and TRBJ2-1; possibly TRBD2 for D (6 bases). CDR3 length: 15 amino acids. From germline, CDR1 is MNHEY and CDR2 SVGAGI. V lost 7 bases, J lost 4 bases, and 17 bases lay in between. Here the CDR3 reads CASKRALAGYNEQFF. The CDR3 DNA reads TGTGCCAGCAAGAGGGCACTCGCGGGGTACAATGAGCAGTTCTTC.

The chain carries TRBV15 and TRBJ2-1, with D possibly matching TRBD1 (6 bases). Trimming shortened V by 1 base and J by 15 bases, and 16 bases separated the two germline ends. CDR1 and CDR2 (germline): LNHNV, YYDKDF (reference sequence). The CDR3 sequence is 13 residues long. DNA of the CDR3: TGTGCCACCAGCAGAGTTCCGTCAGGGGAATCGTTCTTC. Translation gives CATSRVPSGESFF. Filled out from reference TRBV15 and TRBJ2-1, the complete variable domain reads DAMVIQNPRYQVTQFGKPVTLSCSQTLNHNVMYWYQQKSSQAPKLLFHYYDKDFNNEADTPDNFQSRRPNTSFCFLDIRSPGLGDTAMYLCATSRVPSGESFFGPGTRLTVL.

This chain joins TRBV20-1 and TRBJ2-5, with D tentatively TRBD1 (6 bases). With 3 bases removed from V and 0 bases from J, the gap between germline ends came to 8 bases. CDR3 length: 13 residues. Germline assignment: CDR1 DFQATT and CDR2 SNEGSKA (reference sequence). CDR3 amino acids: CSASGDNQETQYF. CDR3 DNA: TGCAGTGCTAGTGGGGACAACCAAGAGACCCAGTACTTC.

This clone was picked up a small number of times. The chain recombines TRBV4-2 with TRBJ2-5, with TRBD1 as a possible D gene (6 bases). Germline V gene lookup returns CDR1 LGHNA and CDR2 YNFKEQ. CDR3 size: 18 residues. V was shortened by 0 bases and J by 7 bases, with 24 bases between the two germline ends. CDR3 in amino acids: CASSQDHTGSGFPGTQYF. CDR3 in DNA: TGTGCCAGCAGCCAAGATCACACAGGGTCGGGTTTCCCGGGGACCCAGTACTTC.

This clone appeared a few times. J is TRBJ1-1 and V is TRBV11-1; D is unresolved. The CDR3 totals 16 residues. The V and J ends lost 1 base and 4 bases respectively, with 16 bases between them. Per germline, CDR1 SGHAT and CDR2 FQDESV (reference sequence). The CDR3 here is CASSLDAFGPVTEAFF. CDR3 in DNA: TGTGCCAGCAGCTTAGACGCCTTCGGGCCGGTCACTGAAGCTTTCTTT. The full variable domain, its missing parts supplied by reference TRBV11-1 and TRBJ1-1, is EAEVAQSPRYKITEKSQAVAFWCDPISGHATLYWYRQILGQGPELLVQFQDESVVDDSQLPKDRFSAERLKGVDSTLKIQPAELGDSAMYLCASSLDAFGPVTEAFFGQGTRLTVV.